The 8 T cell receptor beta chains reported below all come from one sample, sequenced in a study of T cells in Graves' hyperthyroidism and ophthalmopathy. Amplification of TCR beta CDR3 regions was performed using RNA transcripts as template. The HTBI primer set served for first-round RT-PCR of the TCR CDR3. TCRdb re-called the multiplex PCR reads with MiXCR, one entry per CDR3 protein. The sample records 540,000 or so distinct CDR3 sequences, 46% being singletons. The sequenced sample consisted of peripheral blood or thyroid tissue (not recorded which). The receptors were gathered from an adult woman with Graves' disease, either hyperthyroidism or ophthalmopathy (not recorded which).

This clonotype was seen many times. The genes are TRBV7-8 and TRBJ2-5, with 7 positions matching TRBD1. Trimming took 4 bases from V and 7 from J; bases not matched to a gene: 15. CDR3 length equals 16 residues. Looked up from germline, CDR1 is SGHVS and CDR2 is FQNEAQ. Here the CDR3 DNA reads TGTGCCAGCAGCTGGCACAAAGACAGGGCTCTTTGGACCCAGTACTTC. Its translation is CASSWHKDRALWTQYF.

The chain carries TRBV10-3 and TRBJ1-5; the D is unclear. Germline V gene lookup returns CDR1 ENHRY and CDR2 SYGVKD. The CDR3 spans 12 residues. The V and J ends lost 7 bases and 6 bases respectively, with 10 bases between them. CDR3 nucleotides: TGTGCCATCAAGGAGGGCGGTCAGCCCCAGCATTTT. Translated: CAIKEGGQPQHF.

This clonotype was detected many times. This rearrangement joins TRBV19 to TRBJ2-5; the D gene is possibly TRBD2 (6 bases). CDR1 LNHDA and CDR2 SQIVND come from the germline V gene (reference sequence). V lost 2 bases and J 0 bases, leaving 10 bases between the germline ends. The CDR3 is made up of 15 amino acids. CDR3 in DNA: TGTGCCAGTAGTATAACCGCGGGGAACCAAGAGACCCAGTACTTC. Amino acid sequence: CASSITAGNQETQYF.

There are a few counts of this clonotype. The chain combines TRBV30 with TRBJ1-4, with a tentative D call TRBD1 (5 bases). The V end lost 4 bases, the J end lost 10 bases, and 16 bases lay between the germline ends. The V gene's germline CDR1 is GTSNPN and CDR2 SVGIG (reference sequence). The CDR3 is 13 residues long. CDR3 nucleotide sequence: TGTGCCTGGAATGAAGGCAATCAGGGAAAACTGTTTTTT. This encodes CAWNEGNQGKLFF. Based on the CDR3 plus reference TRBV30 and TRBJ1-4, the full variable domain is SQTIHQWPATLVQPVGSPLSLECTVEGTSNPNLYWYRQAAGRGLQLLFYSVGIGQISSEVPQNLSASRPQDRQFILSSKKLLLSDSGFYLCAWNEGNQGKLFFGSGTQLSVL.

V is TRBV15 and J is TRBJ2-2, with D uncertain. The V and J ends lost 1 base and 7 bases respectively, with 10 bases between them. The CDR3 length is 14 residues. In germline, CDR1 is LNHNV, CDR2 YYDKDF (reference sequence). The CDR3 here is CATSRGGFRGELFF. The CDR3 DNA follows: TGTGCCACCAGCAGAGGGGGATTCCGCGGGGAGCTGTTTTTT.

This clonotype was seen many times. This sequence joins TRBV5-1 and TRBJ2-7; 13 nucleotides agree with TRBD2. This CDR3 is built from 15 residues. V trimming: 0 bases; J trimming: 6 bases; junction bases outside the gene matches: 3. Germline V lookup: CDR1 SGHRS, CDR2 YFSETQ. The DNA of the CDR3 is TGCGCCAGCAGCTTGGAACTAGCGGGAGGGCGCGAGCAGTACTTC. Residues: CASSLELAGGREQYF.

This clonotype appeared a few times. This sequence joins TRBV12-5 and TRBJ1-1; tentative D call: TRBD1 (5 bases). The V and J ends lost 4 bases and 5 bases respectively, with 11 bases between them. This CDR3 is built from 13 residues. Looked up from germline, CDR1 is LGHNT and CDR2 is FRNRAP. CDR3 coding DNA: TGTGCTAGTGGTTGGGGGGGGGGGACTGAAGCTTTCTTT. Protein sequence: CASGWGGGTEAFF. The complete variable domain, with remaining parts taken from reference TRBV12-5 and TRBJ1-1, reads DARVTQTPRHKVTEMGQEVTMRCQPILGHNTVFWYRQTMMQGLELLAYFRNRAPLDDSGMPKDRFSAEMPDATLATLKIQPSEPRDSAVYFCASGWGGGTEAFFGQGTRLTVV.

This clonotype was picked up many times. The chain combines TRBV7-9 with TRBJ1-1; D is unresolved. CDR3 length: 14 amino acids. V shed 3 bases and J shed 1 base, with 9 bases lying between them. Germline CDR1 is SEHNR and CDR2 is FQNEAQ (reference sequence). CDR3: CASSFGSGNTEAFF. As DNA, the CDR3 is TGTGCCAGCAGCTTTGGGAGTGGGAACACTGAAGCTTTCTTT.